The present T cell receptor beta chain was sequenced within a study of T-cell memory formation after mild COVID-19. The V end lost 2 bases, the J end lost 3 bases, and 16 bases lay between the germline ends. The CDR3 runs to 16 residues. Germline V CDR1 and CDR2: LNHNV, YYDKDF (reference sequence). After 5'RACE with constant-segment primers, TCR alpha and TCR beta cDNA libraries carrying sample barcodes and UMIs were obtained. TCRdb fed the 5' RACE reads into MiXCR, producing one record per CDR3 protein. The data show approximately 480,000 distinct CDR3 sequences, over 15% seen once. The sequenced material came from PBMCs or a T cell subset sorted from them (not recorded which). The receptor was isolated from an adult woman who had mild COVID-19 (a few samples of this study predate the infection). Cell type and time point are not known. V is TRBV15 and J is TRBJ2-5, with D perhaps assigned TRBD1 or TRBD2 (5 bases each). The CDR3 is CATSRTHGAREETQYF. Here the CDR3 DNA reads TGTGCCACCAGCAGAACCCACGGGGCGCGAGAAGAGACCCAGTACTTC.